The 9 T cell receptor beta chains given below trace back to one sample, sequenced in a study of human T cells and chemical hapten exposure. As to time point: patch test 2, 6 weeks after DPC sensitization. Treatment described: therapeutic diphenylcyclopropenone sensitization with weekly scalp DPC. MiXCR, applied by TCRdb to the RACE reads, yields one record per CDR3 protein. The sample has 75,000 to 100,000 distinct CDR3 sequences; about 9.6% are singletons. This sample comprised whole blood, obtained in connection with sensitization to the hapten diphenylcyclopropenone (DPC). Receptor source: a woman aged 40 to 50 with alopecia areata. Some clones in this sample may be carry-over from other donors' samples.

This chain links TRBV7-2 with TRBJ2-7, with TRBD2 identical over 13 bases. The CDR3 is 14 amino acids. Looked up from germline, CDR1 is SGHTA and CDR2 is FQGNSA. V lost 5 bases, J lost 12 bases, and 10 bases stayed unmatched. The CDR3 DNA follows: TGTGCCAGCAGCAAAGGGACTAGCGGGAACTCTGCGTACTTC. As protein: CASSKGTSGNSAYF.

V is TRBV18 and J is TRBJ2-4, with a possible D match to TRBD2 (6 bases). V shed 0 bases and J shed 2 bases, with 11 bases lying between them. Germline lookup yields CDR1 KGHSH and CDR2 LQKENI. The CDR3 consists of 16 residues. CDR3 amino acids: CASSPPERATKNIQYF. The CDR3 bases are TGTGCCAGCTCACCACCTGAGCGGGCGACCAAAAACATTCAGTACTTC.

This clonotype was seen repeatedly, ten times or more. The chain's CDR3 is CASSVGPAGELFF. CDR3 nucleotides: TGTGCCAGCAGCGTAGGCCCCGCCGGGGAGCTGTTTTTT. This chain joins TRBV9 and TRBJ2-2; D gene unclear. CDR3 length: 13 residues. CDR1 and CDR2 from the germline V gene are SGDLS and YYNGEE. The germline V and J ends were trimmed by 0 bases and 6 bases, with 6 bases remaining between them.

V and J are TRBV7-2 and TRBJ2-3; TRBD2 aligns across 9 bases. V was clipped by 1 base and J by 2 bases; unmatched bases: 7. CDR1 and CDR2 (germline): SGHTA, FQGNSA. This CDR3 is 17 amino acids long. DNA for the CDR3: TGTGCCAGCAGCTTAGTTTGGCGGGAGGGGTACACAGATACGCAGTATTTT. Its protein is CASSLVWREGYTDTQYF. Complete variable domain (other parts from reference TRBV7-2 and TRBJ2-3): GAGVSQSPSNKVTEKGKDVELRCDPISGHTALYWYRQSLGQGLEFLIYFQGNSAPDKSGLPSDRFSAERTGGSVSTLTIQRTQQEDSAVYLCASSLVWREGYTDTQYFGPGTRLTVL.

The chain combines TRBV5-4 with TRBJ1-6; TRBD1 is a possible D gene (6 bases). From germline, CDR1 is SGHNT and CDR2 YYREEE (reference sequence). V was trimmed by 1 base and J by 10 bases, leaving 15 bases between them. The CDR3 loop spans 15 amino acids. As DNA, the CDR3 is TGTGCCAGCAGCTTGTCAAAAAGAGGGGGATCACCCCTCCACTTT. Translating it yields CASSLSKRGGSPLHF.

This clonotype appeared once. J is TRBJ2-7 and V is TRBV20-1; 12 bases align to TRBD2. This CDR3 comprises 15 residues. The junction had 7 bases not matched to a gene; V was cut back by 6 bases and J by 1 base. Germline assignment: CDR1 DFQATT and CDR2 SNEGSKA (reference sequence). CDR3: CSAEVGTSGSYEQYF. The DNA of the CDR3 is TGCAGTGCGGAGGTCGGGACTAGCGGGTCCTACGAGCAGTACTTC.

There are many counts of this clonotype. The rearrangement links TRBV15 to TRBJ1-5, with a weak D call TRBD1 (6 bases). Germline CDR1 and CDR2: LNHNV and YYDKDF (reference sequence). V was shortened by 0 bases and J by 2 bases, with 14 bases between the two germline ends. The CDR3 length is 17 residues. CDR3 residues: CATSRERGASGNQPQHF. The CDR3 nucleotides are TGTGCCACCAGCAGAGAACGGGGGGCGTCTGGCAATCAGCCCCAGCATTTT.

This clonotype appeared many times. The chain links TRBV13 to TRBJ1-6, with 7 nucleotides matching TRBD1. The V gene end was trimmed by 4 bases and the J gene end by 7 bases; junction bases not matched to a gene: 7. The germline CDR1 and CDR2 sequences are PRHDT and FYEKMQ (reference sequence). The CDR3 spans 15 residues. This CDR3 reads CASSSYRGPNSPLHF. CDR3 in DNA: TGTGCCAGCAGCTCATACAGGGGCCCGAATTCACCCCTCCACTTT.

This clonotype was seen at least ten times. The chain recombines TRBV12-3 or TRBV12-4 with TRBJ1-6; possible D gene TRBD1, 5 bases. The CDR3 has 12 residues. Trimming took 11 bases from V and 8 from J, leaving 13 bases between them. CDR3 residues: CAGGRGDSPLHF. The CDR3 DNA reads as TGTGCCGGAGGGAGGGGCGATTCACCCCTCCACTTT.